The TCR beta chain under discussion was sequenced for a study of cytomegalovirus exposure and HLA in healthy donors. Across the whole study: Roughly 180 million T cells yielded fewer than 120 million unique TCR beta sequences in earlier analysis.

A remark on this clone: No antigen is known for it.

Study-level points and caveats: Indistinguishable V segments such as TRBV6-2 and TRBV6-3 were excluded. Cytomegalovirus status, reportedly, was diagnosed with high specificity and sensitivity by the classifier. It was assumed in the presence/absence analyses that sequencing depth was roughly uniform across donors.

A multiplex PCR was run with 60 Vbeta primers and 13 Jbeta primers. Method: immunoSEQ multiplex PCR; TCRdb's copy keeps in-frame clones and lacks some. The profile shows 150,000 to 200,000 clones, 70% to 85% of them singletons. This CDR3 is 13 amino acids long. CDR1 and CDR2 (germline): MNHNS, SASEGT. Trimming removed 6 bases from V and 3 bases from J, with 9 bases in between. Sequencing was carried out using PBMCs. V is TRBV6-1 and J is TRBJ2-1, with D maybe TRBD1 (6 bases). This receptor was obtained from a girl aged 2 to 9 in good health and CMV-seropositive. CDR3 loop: CASRRGFYNEQFF. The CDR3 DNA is TGTGCCAGCAGAAGGGGGTTCTACAATGAGCAGTTCTTC.